This T cell receptor beta chain was obtained from a study of blood T cell repertoires in COVID-19. Clinical histories supplied by participants themselves formed the basis of cohort assignment. CDR3 length equals 15 residues. Germline V CDR1 and CDR2: KGHSH, LQKENI. V lost 4 bases and J 3 bases, leaving 16 bases between the germline ends. TCRdb's copy holds only in-frame clones and misses some; the assay was immunoSEQ multiplex PCR. Counted here are about 200,000 clones, roughly four fifths occurring once; the ten biggest clones make up 12%. The sequence came from a man in his forties who had recovered from COVID-19. The chain joins TRBV18 to TRBJ2-7; tentatively, D is TRBD1 (5 bases). Input material: PBMCs or T cells enriched from blood (not recorded which). The CDR3, as DNA: TGTGCCAGCTCACGGTCGGGCAGGGCGATCTACGAGCAGTACTTC. Protein: CASSRSGRAIYEQYF.